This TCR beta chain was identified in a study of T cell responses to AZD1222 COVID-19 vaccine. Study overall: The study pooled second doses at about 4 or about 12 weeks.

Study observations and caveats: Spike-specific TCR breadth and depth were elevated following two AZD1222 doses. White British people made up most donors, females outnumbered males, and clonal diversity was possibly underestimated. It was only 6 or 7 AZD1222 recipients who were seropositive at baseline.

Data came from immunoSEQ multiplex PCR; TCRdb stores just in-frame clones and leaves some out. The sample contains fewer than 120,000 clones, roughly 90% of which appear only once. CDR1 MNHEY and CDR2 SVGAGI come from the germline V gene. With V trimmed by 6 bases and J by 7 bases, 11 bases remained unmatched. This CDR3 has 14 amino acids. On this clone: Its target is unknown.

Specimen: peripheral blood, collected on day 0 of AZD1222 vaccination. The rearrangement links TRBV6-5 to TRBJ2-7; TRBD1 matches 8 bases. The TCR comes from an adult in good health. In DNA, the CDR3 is TGTGCCAGCAGCATCGGACAGGGATATGGGGAGCAGTACTTC. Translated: CASSIGQGYGEQYF.